These T cell receptor beta chains were read from a single sample in a study of circulating tumor DNA in untreated peripheral T-cell lymphoma. Here immunoSEQ multiplex PCR was the method, and the copy in TCRdb shows in-frame clones only, minus some. Of about 8,500 clones listed, about 82% are singletons. Sample: tumor tissue. Receptors originate from a human donor with peripheral T-cell lymphoma. Each CDR3 is given with its conserved first and last residue.

V gene	J gene	CDR3 protein
TRBV4-1	TRBJ2-7	CASSQEGTYEQYF
TRBV19	TRBJ2-1	CASSTGLAVYNEQFF
TRBV19	TRBJ1-3	CATHSLSSGNTIYF
TRBV30	TRBJ2-1	CAWSRGINNEQFF
TRBV12-5	TRBJ1-4	CASGAPDPTFGYEKLFF
TRBV5-1	TRBJ1-3	CASSSGGGNSGNTIYF
TRBV19	TRBJ1-1	CASSRHRDAKAEAFF
TRBV11-3	TRBJ2-7	CASSQDRYYEEQYF
TRBV14	TRBJ2-5	CASSQSRTALQETQYF
TRBV6-8	TRBJ2-3	CASSVTVPDTQYF
TRBV30	TRBJ1-2	CAWRWEGLFEDNYGYTF
TRBV4-1	TRBJ1-1	CASSPRSVDSEAFF
TRBV11-3	TRBJ1-1	CASSYPKTEIPEAFF
TRBV6-8	TRBJ1-4	CASNTGTGNEKLFF
TRBV5-1	TRBJ2-1	CASSSGGRGSYNEQFF
TRBV14	TRBJ2-7	CASSHYGGNEQYF
TRBV7-5	TRBJ1-1	CASSPTSVRNMNTEAFF
TRBV9	TRBJ2-1	CASSVRSITSGGNNEQFF
TRBV12-5	TRBJ2-7	CASGLVYGVEQYF
TRBV18	TRBJ1-4	CASSPLLGGAQEKLFF
TRBV6-4	TRBJ2-5	CASSLGLAGGWETQYF
TRBV12-5	TRBJ2-3	CASGPTPRERGDTDTQYF
TRBV10-3	TRBJ2-7	CAISEVQGGPYEQYF
TRBV11-3	TRBJ2-3	CASSFVGGLAGGSGDTQYF
TRBV27	TRBJ2-3	CASSAAPGYMQYF
TRBV4-1	TRBJ1-5	CASGPTVVGGNQPQHF
TRBV18	TRBJ2-7	CASSPVESEQYF
TRBV19	TRBJ2-3	CASSNRPGTSGSTDTQYF
TRBV18	TRBJ1-2	CASSPGQSQIGYTF
TRBV30	TRBJ1-6	CACIDRGQSPLHF
TRBV10-1	TRBJ1-1	CASSEWGNTEAFF
TRBV6-8	TRBJ2-5	CASGQWDSQETQYF
TRBV6-8	TRBJ2-3	CASSLFSASWSDTQYF
TRBV18	TRBJ1-4	CASSPTGVNEKLFF
TRBV10-3	TRBJ1-6	CASGKEGNSPLHF